This T cell receptor beta chain was sequenced during a study of T cell responses to AZD1222 COVID-19 vaccine. General study results and limits: The sample set comprised mostly white British donors with more females, and clonal diversity was possibly underestimated.

Generated by immunoSEQ multiplex PCR, the TCRdb table keeps only in-frame clones and is missing some. The repertoire holds tens of thousands of clones, with roughly 91% as singletons. Regarding this clone: Its target is unknown.

The TCR originated in an adult in good health. Specimen: peripheral blood, collected on day 0 of AZD1222 vaccination.

CDR3 coding DNA: TGTGCCAGCAGCTTGGTCTCAGCCACCAATGAAAAACTGTTTTTT. Amino acids: CASSLVSATNEKLFF. This chain joins TRBV5-8 and TRBJ1-4; D remains ambiguous. Per germline, CDR1 SGHTS and CDR2 YDEGEE. V was trimmed by 0 bases and J by 5 bases, leaving 11 bases between them. This CDR3 spans 15 amino acids.